The clone carrying this T cell receptor (beta chain) was observed at least ten times. Its antigen is unidentified. Sorting that relied on CD45RO/CCR7/CD25/CD127/CD95/CD27 yielded CD4+ naive, central memory, regulatory and stem cell-like memory cells. Trimming cost V 7 bases and J 4 bases, with 14 bases left between them. The CDR3 covers 14 residues. Per the germline V gene, CDR1 is SEHNR and CDR2 is FQNEAQ (reference sequence). The data stem from a study of beta chain features in type 1 diabetes. Expressed TCRB transcripts were sequenced, since all the RNA that had been isolated was reverse transcribed. Clones were sequenced by immunoSEQ multiplex PCR, and TCRdb holds only the in-frame ones, with some missing. The sample carries around 200,000 clones, approximately 13% recorded once. The study, taken as a whole, reports: All four CD4+ subsets from Type 1 diabetes patients carried moderately but significantly shorter TCRB CDR3s. Compared with healthy donors, patients appeared to share more similar naive, central memory and regulatory TCRB repertoires. Cells that show high TCR expression could be over-represented by cDNA sequencing.

The receptor was isolated from a woman aged 18-29 years in good health. The chain uses TRBV7-9 and TRBJ1-3; D perhaps matches TRBD1 (6 bases). Input material: central memory CD4+ T cells from blood. In DNA, the CDR3 is TGTGCCAGCACCTATACAGGGCACGGAAACACCATATATTTT. Protein: CASTYTGHGNTIYF.